The next 2 T cell receptor beta chains were all read from a single sample in a study of CD8+ T cells in alopecia areata. cDNA serving as the sequencing template came from extracted, reverse transcribed RNA. Generated by immunoSEQ multiplex PCR, the TCRdb table keeps only in-frame clones and is missing some. The sample holds approximately 91,000 clones, under 45% seen once. The sample consisted of CD4+ T cells sorted from blood. The receptors were gathered from a human donor with alopecia areata.

The V call is TRBV9, the J call TRBJ2-1, with D perhaps TRBD2 (5 bases). Germline lookup yields CDR1 SGDLS and CDR2 YYNGEE. There are 15 residues in the CDR3. V dropped 4 bases and J dropped 4 bases, with 15 bases sitting between them. As DNA, the CDR3 is TGTGCCAGCAGCCCCCGGGGTCAGTTTTACAATGAGCAGTTCTTC. This sequence encodes CASSPRGQFYNEQFF.

The chain recombines TRBV29-1 with TRBJ2-1; 8 nucleotides line up with TRBD1. The CDR3 contains 12 residues. Germline V gives CDR1 SQVTM, CDR2 ANQGSEA. The ends lost 5 bases at V and 4 bases at J; junction bases unmatched: 1. In DNA, the CDR3 is TGCAGCGTTTGGGACAGGTACAATGAGCAGTTCTTC. As protein: CSVWDRYNEQFF.